This TCR beta chain originates from a study of shared clonotypes between healthy human individuals (TCRdb year 2020). Looking at the study overall: A couple of women and a few men aged 18 to 49 years were included in the cohort. Leukapheresis yielded between about 0.85 and 9.5 billion PBMCs per donor. Different laboratories and diverse techniques were used to prepare libraries and sequence TCR repertoires, to increase sequencing depth and limit assay-specific biases. The study deeply sequenced blood TCR repertoires of 5 or 6 healthy adults to estimate repertoire size and the extent of clonotype sharing between individuals.

A note on this clone: Its cognate antigen has yet to be identified. Per-base qualities were not stored, and no clone one base away is much larger.

From the cysteine up to the phenylalanine, the CDR3 has a length of 18 residues. Of all the DNA, just the CDR3 is kept, 54 bases in frame from base 1. For this chain, trimming is 1 base at the V end and 1 base at the J end, and the number of junction bases without a gene match is 12. The germline V gene (reference sequence) gives CDR1 as LNHNV and CDR2 as YYDKDF. Using the deep immunoSEQ assay, multiplex PCR amplified TCR CDR3 regions from genomic DNA. Extracted genomic DNA from each cell subset was spread evenly across all wells of several immunoSEQ 96-well plates, with each plate serving as a replicate. For unsorted PBMC, approximately 290 ng genomic DNA, equal to roughly 32,000 T cell genomes, was loaded into each replicate PCR. Genomic DNA from unsorted PBMC was sequenced over ten immunoSEQ deep assay plates. Purified libraries were quantified with a Qubit 3.0 fluorometer, sized on a Bioanalyzer 2100, and re-quantified with the KAPA Library Quantification kit. A separate single-read 150-cycle Illumina NextSeq 550 flow cell was used to sequence each immunoSEQ 96-well plate. The source study handled its data this way. The immunoSEQ output contained only junctional sequences without quality scores, so filtering could not match that applied to full-length reads. Sequences were annotated with PyIR, a Python wrapper for IgBLAST v1.9, using IMGT germline references to assign V/J genes and CDR3. Any read was removed if the V/J assignment was weak (E-value above 1e-6), the CDR3 was missing, or the read contained stop codons, out-of-frame junctions, or ambiguous translated residues. V3J clonotypes were defined by identical inferred V gene, J gene, and CDR3 amino acid sequence. The percentage overlap between two repertoires was calculated by dividing the number of shared unique clonotypes by the size of the smaller repertoire. Repertoire richness was assessed with RTK rarefaction, the Chao1 estimator, and Recon v2.1 estimates of unobserved clonotypes. The source is immuneACCESS, and TCRdb retained only in-frame sequences with V and J called. Part of the clones is not carried over; for the studies checked, unresolved V genes explain less than half of this, and the remainder is unexplained. That table supplies the V and J calls and clone size; D and trimming were determined from the DNA. The sample profile shows nearly 500,000 clones; 75% to 85% of them were found once. The ten largest make up roughly 13% of the sample.

The donors were healthy, HIV-negative adults with no recently reported acute infections or vaccinations. Only Caucasian adults living in Nashville, Tennessee, USA were represented among the donors. For unsorted samples, 100 million or so PBMCs were counted, and genomic DNA was extracted using the QIAamp DNA Blood Mini kit. Blood was obtained by leukapheresis, after which PBMCs were separated by Ficoll-Histopaque density gradient centrifugation and cryopreserved in liquid nitrogen vapor phase. Results and caveats for the whole study, not just this receptor: Sampling was restricted to blood, and TCR repertoires in tissues likely differ from the TCR repertoires found in blood. The genetic and exposure-history diversity represented was limited by the small number of donors. Pairwise subsampling indicated that sequencing depth was expected to affect the degree of clonotype sharing among donors.

Sequencing was done on a sample of PBMCs. This receptor was obtained from a woman aged 40-49 years in good health. Some clones in this sample may be carry-over from other donors' samples. In this chain, TRBV15 is recombined with TRBJ1-2; TRBD1 fits 7 bases in the junction. The CDR3 here reads CATSRGRGGQLLNYGYTF. The DNA sequence reads TGTGCCACCAGCAGAGGTCGCGGGGGACAGCTACTTAACTATGGCTACACCTTC.